This T cell receptor beta chain emerged from a study of OX40 agonist ivuxolimab in advanced cancers. Study overall: An agonistic anti-OX40 (CD134) antibody, ivuxolimab, was used to treat the patients. Dosing consisted of intravenous ivuxolimab at 0.01 to 10 mg/kg every 2 weeks. Subjects had a mean age of roughly 60 years, with a range of 23 to 79; around 80% were male.

Comments on this clone: Its antigen is unidentified.

The table came from immunoSEQ multiplex PCR; TCRdb's copy has only in-frame clones and leaves some out. The repertoire holds 65,000 to 70,000 clones, with roughly 90% as singletons. Study observations and caveats: Compared with CD4+, CD8+ T cells on average had more expanded clones.

The source of this sequence is an adult with an advanced solid tumor such as melanoma, head and neck, liver or kidney cancer. The sample consisted of CD4+ or CD8+ T cells sorted from blood, taken in a trial of the OX40 agonist ivuxolimab.

The CDR3 loop is CAISVLGYEQYF. CDR3 coding DNA: TGTGCCATCAGTGTTTTGGGTTACGAGCAGTACTTC. V gene TRBV10-3 combines with J gene TRBJ2-7; no reliable D call. The CDR3 spans 12 residues. V lost 4 bases and J lost 4, with 8 bases in between. The germline V gene has CDR1 ENHRY and CDR2 SYGVKD.